Following are 11 T cell receptor beta chains from one sample sequenced in a study of vaccination effects on CD4 cells after COVID-19. Antigen-specific CD4+ T cells were first expanded with viral peptide pools by the ViraFEST assay and only then sequenced. Researchers isolated CD4+ T cells once approximately ten days of culture had elapsed. Participants were vaccinated with two doses of either the BNT162b2 or mRNA-1273 vaccine. The assay was immunoSEQ multiplex PCR, and TCRdb's table has in-frame clones only and misses some. This table has some 22,000 clones, about three quarters appearing once. Antigens for these TCRs are unknown. The sequences come from CD4+ T cells from PBMCs cultured with HCoV-NL63 spike peptides, collected after COVID-19 vaccination. These TCRs come from a human donor who received a COVID-19 vaccine.

As DNA, the CDR3 is TGTGCCAGCAGCCAAGGGACAGGGGGCTACTACGAGCAGTACTTC. Its protein is CASSQGTGGYYEQYF. The genes are TRBV4-2 and TRBJ2-7; 11 bases agree with TRBD1. The J segment lost 3 bases and the V segment lost 1 base, leaving 2 bases of the junction unmatched. Germline values: CDR1 LGHNA, CDR2 YNFKEQ. The CDR3 has 15 residues.

The V gene is TRBV28, the J gene TRBJ1-1, with 9 bases that match TRBD1. V was clipped by 4 bases and J by 5 bases; unmatched bases: 8. Germline V gene lookup returns CDR1 MDHEN and CDR2 SYDVKM. The CDR3 totals 15 residues. The CDR3 nucleotides are TGTGCCAGCAGTTCCCCGGGACAGGGTTTAACTGAAGCTTTCTTT. Translation gives CASSSPGQGLTEAFF.

The gene calls are TRBV27 and TRBJ1-1; 7 bases fit TRBD1. The CDR3 is 12 amino acids. Trimming removed 6 bases from V and 8 bases from J; junction bases left unmatched: 6. Germline V gene sequence: CDR1 MNHEY, CDR2 SMNVEV (reference sequence). This CDR3 is CASRTGNLEAFF. CDR3 in DNA: TGTGCCAGCAGGACAGGGAACCTCGAAGCTTTCTTT.

V and J are TRBV19 and TRBJ1-5; 7 bases line up with TRBD1. The CDR3 runs to 14 residues. Germline V gene sequence: CDR1 LNHDA, CDR2 SQIVND (reference sequence). The J segment lost 6 bases and the V segment lost 2 bases, leaving 4 bases of the junction unmatched. The CDR3: CASSIQGGGQPQHF. CDR3 in DNA: TGTGCCAGTAGTATACAGGGGGGCGGTCAGCCCCAGCATTTT.

V gene TRBV29-1 combines with J gene TRBJ2-7, with D unclear. The CDR3 covers 12 residues. Germline V lookup: CDR1 SQVTM, CDR2 ANQGSEA. Trimming stripped 1 base from V and 3 bases from J, with 7 bases between. The CDR3 DNA is TGCAGCGTTGAAGGCTGGAACTACGAGCAGTACTTC. Translating gives CSVEGWNYEQYF.

This clone was seen a single time. The rearrangement uses TRBV12-3 or TRBV12-4 and TRBJ2-5, with 7 bases aligning to TRBD2. V gave up 7 bases and J gave up 9 bases; unmatched junction bases: 8. The CDR3 is 12 residues long. CDR3 loop: CASTLGAGAQYF. DNA for the CDR3: TGTGCCAGCACCTTGGGCGCGGGGGCCCAGTACTTC.

This chain joins TRBV6-2 or TRBV6-3 and TRBJ2-2, with D unresolved. The V gene's germline CDR1 is MNHEY and CDR2 SVGEGT. The ends were cut back, 4 bases at V and 0 bases at J, with 12 bases in the middle. The CDR3 contains 16 residues. In nucleotides, the CDR3 is TGTGCCAGCAGTTGGGCTGGACCATCGAACACCGGGGAGCTGTTTTTT. Amino acid sequence: CASSWAGPSNTGELFF.

The V gene is TRBV2, the J gene TRBJ1-2; 7 bases agree with TRBD1. V gave up 6 bases and J gave up 8 bases; unmatched junction bases: 6. The CDR3 sequence is 12 residues long. Germline V lookup: CDR1 SNHLY, CDR2 FYNNEI. This CDR3 is CASRIYRGGYTF. CDR3 in DNA: TGTGCCAGCAGGATCTACAGGGGCGGCTACACCTTC.

The V gene is TRBV3-1 (or the pseudogene TRBV3-2), the J gene TRBJ1-1; D is unclear. The CDR3 runs to 17 residues. The V and J ends lost 0 bases and 4 bases respectively, with 18 bases between them. Germline CDR1 and CDR2: LGHDT and YNNKEL (reference sequence). DNA for the CDR3: TGTGCCAGCAGCCAAGATTTAGGGTTAACTGGTAGCACTGAAGCTTTCTTT. Its translation is CASSQDLGLTGSTEAFF.

The chain is built from TRBV18 and TRBJ1-2, with D possibly being TRBD1 (6 bases). The CDR3 has 13 residues. V lost 3 bases to trimming and J lost 8 bases, with 13 bases between them. Germline V gene data show CDR1 as KGHSH and CDR2 as LQKENI. The CDR3 region is CASSPSDSRGYTF. The CDR3 DNA reads TGTGCCAGCTCACCTTCGGACAGTCGGGGCTACACCTTC.

V and J are TRBV6-5 and TRBJ2-6; D is unclear. This CDR3 is 15 amino acids long. Germline loops: CDR1 MNHEY, CDR2 SVGAGI. The V end lost 8 bases, the J end lost 0 bases, and 11 bases lay between the germline ends. The CDR3 is CASSKSRSGANVLTF. Written as DNA, the CDR3 is TGTGCCAGCTCTAAGAGCCGCTCTGGGGCCAACGTCCTGACTTTC.